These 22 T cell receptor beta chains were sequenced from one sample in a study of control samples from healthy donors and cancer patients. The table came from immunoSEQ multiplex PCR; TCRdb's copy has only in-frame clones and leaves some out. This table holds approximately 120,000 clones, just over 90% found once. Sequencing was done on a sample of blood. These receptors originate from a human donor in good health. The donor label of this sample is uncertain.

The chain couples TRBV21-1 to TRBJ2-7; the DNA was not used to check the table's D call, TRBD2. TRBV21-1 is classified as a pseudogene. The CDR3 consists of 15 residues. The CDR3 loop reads CASSKAGRPGSFTDV. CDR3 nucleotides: TGTGCCAGCAGCAAAGCAGGGAGGCCAGGGTCCTTCACGGACGTC.

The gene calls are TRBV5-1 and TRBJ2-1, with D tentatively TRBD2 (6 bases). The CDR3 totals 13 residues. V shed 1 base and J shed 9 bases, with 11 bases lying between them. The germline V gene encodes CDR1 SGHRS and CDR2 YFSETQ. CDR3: CASSLFGRTEQFF. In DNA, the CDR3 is TGCGCCAGCAGCTTGTTTGGGAGGACTGAGCAGTTCTTC.

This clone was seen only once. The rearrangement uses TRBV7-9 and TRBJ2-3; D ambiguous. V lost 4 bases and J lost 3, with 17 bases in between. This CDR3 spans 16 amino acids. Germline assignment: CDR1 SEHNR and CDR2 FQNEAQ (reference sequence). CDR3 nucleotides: TGTGCCAGCAGCTCCTTAGCCAATGCCGCTACAGATACGCAGTATTTT. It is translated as CASSSLANAATDTQYF.

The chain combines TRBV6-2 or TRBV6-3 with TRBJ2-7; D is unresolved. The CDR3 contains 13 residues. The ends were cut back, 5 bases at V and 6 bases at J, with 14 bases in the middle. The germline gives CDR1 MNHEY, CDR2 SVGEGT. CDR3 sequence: CASSVVSAGEQYF. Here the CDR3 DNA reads TGTGCCAGCAGTGTAGTGAGTGCTGGCGAGCAGTACTTC.

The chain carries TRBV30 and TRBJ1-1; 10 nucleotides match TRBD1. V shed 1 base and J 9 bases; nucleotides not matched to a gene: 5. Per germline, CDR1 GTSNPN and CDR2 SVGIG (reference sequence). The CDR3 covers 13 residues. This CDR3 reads CAWSAGQGNQAFF. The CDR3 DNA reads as TGTGCCTGGAGTGCGGGACAGGGGAATCAAGCTTTCTTT.

The CDR3 region has the DNA TGTGCCAGCAGCTTTGGTGGGGGGATCTACGAGCAGTACTTC. As protein: CASSFGGGIYEQYF. V and J are TRBV5-4 and TRBJ2-7, with a weak D call TRBD2 (6 bases). CDR3 length equals 14 residues. Trimming left V 2 bases short and J 3 bases short, with 12 bases between. CDR1 SGHNT and CDR2 YYREEE come from the germline V gene (reference sequence).

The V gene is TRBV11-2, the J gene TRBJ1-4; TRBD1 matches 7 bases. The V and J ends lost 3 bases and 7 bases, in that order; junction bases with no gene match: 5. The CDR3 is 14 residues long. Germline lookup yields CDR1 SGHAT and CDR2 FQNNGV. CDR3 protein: CASSFARGGEKLFF. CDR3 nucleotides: TGTGCCAGCAGCTTCGCCAGGGGGGGTGAAAAACTGTTTTTT. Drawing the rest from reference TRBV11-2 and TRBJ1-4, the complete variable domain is EAGVAQSPRYKIIEKRQSVAFWCNPISGHATLYWYQQILGQGPKLLIQFQNNGVVDDSQLPKDRFSAERLKGVDSTLKIQPAKLEDSAVYLCASSFARGGEKLFFGSGTQLSVL.

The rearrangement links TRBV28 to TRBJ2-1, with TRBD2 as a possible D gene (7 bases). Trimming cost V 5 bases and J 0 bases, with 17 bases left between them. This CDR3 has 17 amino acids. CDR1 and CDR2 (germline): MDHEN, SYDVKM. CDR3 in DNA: TGTGCCAGCAGTCCAGCTCAGGGGACTACCTCCTACAATGAGCAGTTCTTC. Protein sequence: CASSPAQGTTSYNEQFF.

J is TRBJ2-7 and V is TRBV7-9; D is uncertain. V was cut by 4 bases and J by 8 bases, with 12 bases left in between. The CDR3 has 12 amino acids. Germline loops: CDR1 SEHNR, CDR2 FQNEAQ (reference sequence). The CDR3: CASSSPRGKQYF. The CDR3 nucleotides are TGTGCCAGCAGCTCCCCCAGAGGCAAGCAGTACTTC.

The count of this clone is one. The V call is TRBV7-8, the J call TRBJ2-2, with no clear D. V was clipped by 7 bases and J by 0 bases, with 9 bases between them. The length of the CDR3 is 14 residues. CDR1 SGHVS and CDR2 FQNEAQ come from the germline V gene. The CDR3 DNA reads TGTGCCAGCATCAGGAGCTCGAACACCGGGGAGCTGTTTTTT. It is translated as CASIRSSNTGELFF. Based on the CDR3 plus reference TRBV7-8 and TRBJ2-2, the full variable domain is GAGVSQSPRYKVAKRGQDVALRCDPISGHVSLFWYQQALGQGPEFLTYFQNEAQLDKSGLPSDRFFAERPEGSVSTLKIQRTQQEDSAVYLCASIRSSNTGELFFGEGSRLTVL.

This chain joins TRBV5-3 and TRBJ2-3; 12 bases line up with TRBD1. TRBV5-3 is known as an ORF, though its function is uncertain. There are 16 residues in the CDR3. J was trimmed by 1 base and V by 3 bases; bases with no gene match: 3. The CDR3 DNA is TGTGCCAGAAGCTGGGACAGGGGGCCGGGCACAGATACGCAGTATTTT. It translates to CARSWDRGPGTDTQYF.

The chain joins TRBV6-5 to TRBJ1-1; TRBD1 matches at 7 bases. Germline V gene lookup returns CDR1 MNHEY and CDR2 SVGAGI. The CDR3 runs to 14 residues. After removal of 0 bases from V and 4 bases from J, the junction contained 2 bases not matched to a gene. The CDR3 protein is CASSYSKGATEAFF. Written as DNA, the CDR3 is TGTGCCAGCAGTTACTCGAAGGGGGCCACTGAAGCTTTCTTT.

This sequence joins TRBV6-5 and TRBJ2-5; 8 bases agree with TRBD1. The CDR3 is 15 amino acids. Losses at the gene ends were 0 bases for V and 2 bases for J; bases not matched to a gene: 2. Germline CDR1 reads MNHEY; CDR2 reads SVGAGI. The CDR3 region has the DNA TGTGCCAGCAGTTACTCCGGGACAGGTCAAGAGACCCAGTACTTC. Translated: CASSYSGTGQETQYF.

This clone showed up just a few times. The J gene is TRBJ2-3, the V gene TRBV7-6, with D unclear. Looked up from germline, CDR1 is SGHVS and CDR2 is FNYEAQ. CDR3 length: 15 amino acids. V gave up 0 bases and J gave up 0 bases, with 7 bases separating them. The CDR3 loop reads CASSLAGSSTDTQYF. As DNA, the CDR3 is TGTGCCAGCAGCTTAGCAGGGTCTAGCACAGATACGCAGTATTTT.

The chain's CDR3 is CASSESPERIGNTEAFF. The CDR3 nucleotides read TGCGCCAGCAGTGAGTCGCCAGAGAGAATCGGGAACACTGAAGCTTTCTTT. The chain uses TRBV10-1 and TRBJ1-1, with D uncertain. This CDR3 has 17 amino acids. CDR1 is WNHNN, CDR2 SYGVQD, per germline (reference sequence). The V gene lost 0 bases and the J gene lost 1 base, with 15 bases spanning the gap.

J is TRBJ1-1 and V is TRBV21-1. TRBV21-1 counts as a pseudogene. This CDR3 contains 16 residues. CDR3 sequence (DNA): TGTGCCAGCAGCAAAGGGAGGGGTTTAATGAACACTGAAGCTTTCTTT. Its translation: CASSKGRGLMNTEAFF.

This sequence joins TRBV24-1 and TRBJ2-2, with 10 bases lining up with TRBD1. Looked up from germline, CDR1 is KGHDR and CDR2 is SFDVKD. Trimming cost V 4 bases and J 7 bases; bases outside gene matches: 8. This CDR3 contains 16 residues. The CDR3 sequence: CATSETGTGVGGELFF. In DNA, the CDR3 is TGTGCCACCAGTGAAACCGGGACAGGGGTCGGCGGGGAGCTGTTTTTT.

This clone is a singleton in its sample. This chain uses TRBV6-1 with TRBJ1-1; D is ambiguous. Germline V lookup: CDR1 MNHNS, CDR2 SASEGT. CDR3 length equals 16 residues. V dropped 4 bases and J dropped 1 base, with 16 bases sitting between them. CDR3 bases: TGTGCCAGCAGTGTTGGTCTTGGGCAGCCGAACACTGAAGCTTTCTTT. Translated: CASSVGLGQPNTEAFF.

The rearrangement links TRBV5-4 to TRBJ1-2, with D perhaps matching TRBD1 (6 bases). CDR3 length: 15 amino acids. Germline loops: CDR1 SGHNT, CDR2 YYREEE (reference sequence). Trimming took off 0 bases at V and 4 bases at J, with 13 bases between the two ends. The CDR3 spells CASSLAGLQGYGYTF. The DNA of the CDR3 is TGTGCCAGCAGCTTGGCCGGTTTACAGGGCTATGGCTACACCTTC. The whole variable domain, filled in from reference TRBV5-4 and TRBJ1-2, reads ETGVTQSPTHLIKTRGQQVTLRCSSQSGHNTVSWYQQALGQGPQFIFQYYREEENGRGNFPPRFSGLQFPNYSSELNVNALELDDSALYLCASSLAGLQGYGYTFGSGTRLTVV.

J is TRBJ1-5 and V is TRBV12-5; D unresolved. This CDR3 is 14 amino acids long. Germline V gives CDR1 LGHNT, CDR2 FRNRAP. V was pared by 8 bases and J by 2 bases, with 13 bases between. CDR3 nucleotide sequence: TGTGCTAGTTCCCGGGATTTTGGCAATCAGCCCCAGCATTTT. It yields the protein CASSRDFGNQPQHF.

The CDR3 nucleotides read TGTGCCAGCAGCCCCAATTTTTTAGGGGGAAGCTCCTACGAGCAGTACTTC. Translation: CASSPNFLGGSSYEQYF. The chain joins TRBV4-2 to TRBJ2-7, with D perhaps TRBD1 (6 bases). The CDR3 is made up of 17 amino acids. The germline V gene has CDR1 LGHNA and CDR2 YNFKEQ. Trimming stripped 4 bases from V and 0 bases from J, with 19 bases between.

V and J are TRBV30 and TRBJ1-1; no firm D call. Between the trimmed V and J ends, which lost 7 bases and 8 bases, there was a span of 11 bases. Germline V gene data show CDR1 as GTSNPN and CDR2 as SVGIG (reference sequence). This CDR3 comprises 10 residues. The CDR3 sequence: CAFDEREAFF. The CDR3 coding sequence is TGTGCCTTTGACGAGAGAGAAGCTTTCTTT.